The entry below gives a single TCR beta chain sequence along with its context. Time point described: pre-sensitization, week 0. Indicated treatment: therapeutic diphenylcyclopropenone sensitization with weekly scalp DPC. As originally analysed: TCRs per sample had a median of approximately 88,000 and ranged from roughly 20,000 to 690,600. TCRdb reprocessed the RACE reads with MiXCR, giving one entry per CDR3 protein. In this record, the V and J calls reflect TCRdb's handling and not the investigators' own analysis. The data hold tens of thousands of distinct CDR3 sequences, with 9.4% observed a single time. The record originates from a study of human T cells and chemical hapten exposure. For the study at large: An approximately 2 cm by approximately 2 cm inner upper arm patch received 2% DPC for sensitization.

CDR1 and CDR2 (germline): SEHNR, FQNEAQ (reference sequence). This CDR3 has 13 residues. V lost 3 bases and J lost 6, with 11 bases in between. This sequence originates from a woman aged 40 to 49 with alopecia areata. Some clones in this sample may be carry-over from other donors' samples. Sequenced here: whole blood, sampled in connection with sensitization to the hapten diphenylcyclopropenone (DPC). The genes are TRBV7-9 and TRBJ1-1; D is possibly TRBD1 (5 bases). This CDR3 is CASSFVGRPEAFF. The DNA of the CDR3 is TGTGCCAGCAGCTTTGTGGGGCGTCCTGAAGCTTTCTTT.